This T cell receptor beta chain was captured in a study of T cells in tumors after PD-1 blockade. About the study: Each patient got pembrolizumab 200 mg every 3 weeks or cemiplimab 350 mg every 2 weeks. During anti-PD-1 treatment, some patients continued daily vismodegib 150 mg. Study-level findings and limits: Some novel exhausted tumor clones appeared in pre-treatment blood, suggesting peripheral recruitment.

Repertoires were generated with immunoSEQ multiplex PCR, while TCRdb's copy carries only in-frame clones and drops some. In the table there are 14,000 to 15,000 clones, roughly 80% of which are singletons. This CDR3 spans 18 amino acids. Germline-derived CDR1 and CDR2 are SGHRS and YFSETQ. Trimming cost V 0 bases and J 4 bases; bases outside gene matches: 6. A note on this clone: The target antigen is unknown.

The input for sequencing was PBMCs, taken after anti-PD-1 treatment. This sequence joins TRBV5-1 and TRBJ2-4; TRBD2 matches 14 bases. The receptor comes from a human donor with basal cell carcinoma. The CDR3 coding sequence is TGCGCCAGCAGCTTGGGGAACAGACTAGCGGGAGGGAAAAACATTCAGTACTTC. Encoded protein: CASSLGNRLAGGKNIQYF.